This T cell receptor (beta chain) was observed in a study of T-cell reconstitution after alpha-beta-depleted transplantation in children. General study findings and limits: By one year post-transplant, T-cell counts and diversity largely arose from T cells that were newly produced.

Preparation of the TCRbeta library involved a method that used unique molecular identifiers. One entry per CDR3 protein, called by TCRdb with MiXCR from the PCR reads. The sample gives fewer than 700,000 distinct CDR3 sequences, roughly 24% of which show up once; roughly 14% is in the top ten. This clonotype came up many times. Its antigen is undetermined. The length of the CDR3 is 13 residues. Per the germline V gene, CDR1 is SGHTA and CDR2 is FQGNSA. The V gene lost 1 base and the J gene lost 5 bases, with 8 bases spanning the gap. This TCR derives from a boy less than two years old who had a stem cell transplant for acute myeloid leukemia, so the T cells may come from the graft donor. This sample comprised PBMCs, mostly from graft donor cells, obtained 360 days after TCRalphabeta/CD19-depleted stem cell transplant. This chain links TRBV7-2 with TRBJ2-5, with D perhaps assigned TRBD1 or TRBD2 (5 bases each). Written as DNA, the CDR3 is TGTGCCAGCAGCTTAGGAGGGGTCGAGACCCAGTACTTC. Translated: CASSLGGVETQYF.